One T cell receptor (beta chain) is described in this entry. Original handling: By means of reference gene primer amplification, nucleated cell counts were estimated. Generated by immunoSEQ multiplex PCR, the TCRdb table keeps only in-frame clones and is missing some. V and J calls and clone size are copied from that table; D and trimming were computed from the DNA. The repertoire holds about 150,000 clones, with roughly 80% as singletons. This record belongs to a study of blood T cell repertoires in COVID-19. Study at large: T cells, B-cell-depleted T cells, or PBMCs supplied cDNA or gDNA.

The clonotype comes from a woman between 55 and 75 years old with acute or convalescent COVID-19. Specimen: peripheral blood.

The CDR3 sequence is CSVGRDSYEQYF. The CDR3 DNA sequence: TGCAGCGTTGGGAGAGACTCCTACGAGCAGTACTTC. The gene calls are TRBV29-1 and TRBJ2-7, with unresolved D. The length of the CDR3 is 12 residues. Looked up from germline, CDR1 is SQVTM and CDR2 is ANQGSEA. The V gene lost 4 bases and the J gene lost 0 bases, with 7 bases spanning the gap.